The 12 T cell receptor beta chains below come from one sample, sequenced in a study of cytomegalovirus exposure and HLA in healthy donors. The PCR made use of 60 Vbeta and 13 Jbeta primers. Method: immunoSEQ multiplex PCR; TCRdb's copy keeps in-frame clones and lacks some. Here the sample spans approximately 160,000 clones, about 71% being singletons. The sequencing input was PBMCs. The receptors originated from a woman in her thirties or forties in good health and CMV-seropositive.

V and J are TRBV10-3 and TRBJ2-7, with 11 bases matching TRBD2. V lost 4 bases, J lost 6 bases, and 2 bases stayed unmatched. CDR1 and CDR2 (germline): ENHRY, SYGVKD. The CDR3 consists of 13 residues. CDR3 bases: TGTGCCATCAGTGTGACTAGCGGGATCGAGCAGTACTTC. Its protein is CAISVTSGIEQYF.

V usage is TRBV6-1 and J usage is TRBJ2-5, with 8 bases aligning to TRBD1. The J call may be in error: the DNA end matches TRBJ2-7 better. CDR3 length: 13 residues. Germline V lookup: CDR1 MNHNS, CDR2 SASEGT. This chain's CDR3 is CASATGGEGEQYF. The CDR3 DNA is TGTGCCAGCGCCACAGGGGGAGAGGGCGAGCAGTACTTC.

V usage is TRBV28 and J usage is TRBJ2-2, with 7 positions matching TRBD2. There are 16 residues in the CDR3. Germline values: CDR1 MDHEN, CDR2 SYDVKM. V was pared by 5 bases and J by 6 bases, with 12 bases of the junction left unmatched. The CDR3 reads CASSPSGLEGSGELFF. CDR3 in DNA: TGTGCCAGCAGTCCCTCTGGACTAGAGGGGTCCGGGGAGCTGTTTTTT.

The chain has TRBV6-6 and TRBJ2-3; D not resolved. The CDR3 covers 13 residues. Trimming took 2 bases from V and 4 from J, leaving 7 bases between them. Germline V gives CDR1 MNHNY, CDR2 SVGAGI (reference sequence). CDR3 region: CASSYGSADTQYF. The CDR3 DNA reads TGTGCCAGCAGTTACGGTTCGGCAGATACGCAGTATTTT.

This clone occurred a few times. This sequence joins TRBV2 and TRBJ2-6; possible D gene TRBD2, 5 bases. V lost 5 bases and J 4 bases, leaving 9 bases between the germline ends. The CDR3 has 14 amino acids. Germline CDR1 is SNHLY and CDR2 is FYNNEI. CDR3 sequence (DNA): TGTGCCAGCAGTAAGGGAGCGGGGGCCAACGTCCTGACTTTC. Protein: CASSKGAGANVLTF.

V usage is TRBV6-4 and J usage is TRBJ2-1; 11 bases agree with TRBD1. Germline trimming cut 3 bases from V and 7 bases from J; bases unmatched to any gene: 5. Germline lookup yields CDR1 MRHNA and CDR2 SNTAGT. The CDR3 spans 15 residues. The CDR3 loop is CASSDKDRGRNEQFF. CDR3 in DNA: TGTGCCAGCAGTGATAAGGACAGGGGGCGAAATGAGCAGTTCTTC.

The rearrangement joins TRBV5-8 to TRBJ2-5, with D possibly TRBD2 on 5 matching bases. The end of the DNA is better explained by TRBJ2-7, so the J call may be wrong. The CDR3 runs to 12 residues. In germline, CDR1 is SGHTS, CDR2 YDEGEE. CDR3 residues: CASSPPGSEQYF. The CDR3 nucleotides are TGTGCCAGCAGCCCCCCTGGGAGCGAGCAGTACTTC.

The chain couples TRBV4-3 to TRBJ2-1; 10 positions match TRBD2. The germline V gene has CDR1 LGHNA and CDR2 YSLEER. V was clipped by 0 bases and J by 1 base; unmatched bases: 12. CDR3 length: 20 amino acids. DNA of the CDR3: TGCGCCAGCAGCCAAGAGGTCCCGGGTAGCGGGAGGAGTTCCTACAATGAGCAGTTCTTC. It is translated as CASSQEVPGSGRSSYNEQFF.

The CDR3 DNA sequence: TGTGCCAGCTCACCTGGGACAGGGGAGGTGGATACGCAGTATTTT. This encodes CASSPGTGEVDTQYF. The chain is built from TRBV18 and TRBJ2-3; TRBD1 aligns across 10 bases. Germline CDR1 reads KGHSH; CDR2 reads LQKENI. This CDR3 is built from 15 residues. V gave up 3 bases and J gave up 6 bases; unmatched junction bases: 6.

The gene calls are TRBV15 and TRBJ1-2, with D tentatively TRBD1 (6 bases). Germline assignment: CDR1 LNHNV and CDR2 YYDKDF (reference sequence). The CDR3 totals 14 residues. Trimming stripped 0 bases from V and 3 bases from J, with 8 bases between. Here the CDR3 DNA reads TGTGCCACCAGCAGAGATAGACAGGACTATGGCTACACCTTC. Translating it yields CATSRDRQDYGYTF.

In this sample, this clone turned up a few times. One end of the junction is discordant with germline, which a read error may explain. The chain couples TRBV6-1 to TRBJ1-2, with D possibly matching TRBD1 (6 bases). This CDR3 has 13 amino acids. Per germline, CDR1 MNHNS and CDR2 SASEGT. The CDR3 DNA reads TGTGCCAGCAAGGCTACAGGGAAAAATGGCTACCCCTTC. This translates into CASKATGKNGYPF.

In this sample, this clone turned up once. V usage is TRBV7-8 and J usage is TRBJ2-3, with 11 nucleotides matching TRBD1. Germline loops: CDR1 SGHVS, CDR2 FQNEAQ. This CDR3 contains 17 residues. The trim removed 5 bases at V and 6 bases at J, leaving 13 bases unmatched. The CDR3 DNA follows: TGTGCCAGCAGCGAGTGGACAGGGGGCGCAAAATTCGATACGCAGTATTTT. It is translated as CASSEWTGGAKFDTQYF.